This TCR beta chain was identified during a study of T cell responses to AZD1222 COVID-19 vaccine. Broader study findings: Clonal diversity may have been underestimated, and the donors were mostly white British, with more females than males.

This clone has more than one count but fewer than ten. What it binds is unknown. Repertoires were generated with immunoSEQ multiplex PCR, while TCRdb's copy carries only in-frame clones and drops some. The table shows 100,000 to 150,000 clones, with more than 75% occurring only once. Specimen: peripheral blood, collected 28 days after the second AZD1222 dose. The TCR originated in an adult who received the AZD1222 COVID-19 vaccine.

For the CDR3, the DNA is TGTGCCTGGAGTGTGATCGGGGAGCTGTTTTTT. Its protein product is CAWSVIGELFF. The rearrangement uses TRBV30 and TRBJ2-2; D is unresolved. The CDR3 contains 11 residues. V was pared by 0 bases and J by 7 bases, with 3 bases between. Germline CDR1 is GTSNPN and CDR2 is SVGIG (reference sequence). Supplemented by reference TRBV30 and TRBJ2-2, the full variable domain reads SQTIHQWPATLVQPVGSPLSLECTVEGTSNPNLYWYRQAAGRGLQLLFYSVGIGQISSEVPQNLSASRPQDRQFILSSKKLLLSDSGFYLCAWSVIGELFFGEGSRLTVL.